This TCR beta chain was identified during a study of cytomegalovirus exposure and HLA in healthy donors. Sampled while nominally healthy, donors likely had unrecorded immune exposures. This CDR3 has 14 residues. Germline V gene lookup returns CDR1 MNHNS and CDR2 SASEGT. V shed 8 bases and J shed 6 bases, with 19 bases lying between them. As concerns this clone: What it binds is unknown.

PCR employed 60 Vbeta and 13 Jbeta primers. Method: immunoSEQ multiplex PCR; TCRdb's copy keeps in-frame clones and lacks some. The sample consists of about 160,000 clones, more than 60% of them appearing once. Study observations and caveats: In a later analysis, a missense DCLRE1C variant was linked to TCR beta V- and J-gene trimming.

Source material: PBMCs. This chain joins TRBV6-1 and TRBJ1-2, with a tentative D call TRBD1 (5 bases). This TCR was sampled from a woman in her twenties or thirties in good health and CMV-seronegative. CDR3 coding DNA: TGTGCCAGCTTTGAGCAGGGTTTCCGGGATGGCTACACCTTC. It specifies CASFEQGFRDGYTF.